The 13 T cell receptor beta chains below come from one sample, sequenced in a study of blood T cell repertoires in COVID-19. The protocol was immunoSEQ multiplex PCR, while the TCRdb copy is restricted to in-frame clones and leaves out a portion. Of 100,000 to 150,000 clones in the sample, roughly 90% are singletons; the top ten hold about 2%. Sequencing used peripheral blood. These receptors came from a man aged 65 to 79 with active COVID-19.

The gene calls are TRBV27 and TRBJ2-7; a weak D match, TRBD2 (6 bases). Germline CDR1 reads MNHEY; CDR2 reads SMNVEV (reference sequence). The length of the CDR3 is 13 residues. Between the trimmed V and J ends, which lost 3 bases and 5 bases, there was a span of 11 bases. The CDR3 sequence is CASSLRWGDEQYF. In DNA, the CDR3 is TGTGCCAGCAGTTTGAGATGGGGGGACGAGCAGTACTTC.

The CDR3 DNA sequence: TGTGCCACCCGACAGAGCAATCAGCCCCAGCATTTT. Translation: CATRQSNQPQHF. V gene TRBV12-3 or TRBV12-4 combines with J gene TRBJ1-5, with D perhaps matching TRBD1 (5 bases). This CDR3 is built from 12 residues. V shed 10 bases and J shed 1 base, with 8 bases lying between them.

The chain is built from TRBV2 and TRBJ2-2; no definite D call. Germline V CDR1 and CDR2: SNHLY, FYNNEI. V was trimmed by 1 base and J by 7 bases, leaving 4 bases between them. The CDR3 is 12 amino acids. CDR3 sequence reads: CASSEDGGELFF. The CDR3 DNA reads as TGTGCCAGCAGTGAAGACGGCGGGGAGCTGTTTTTT. The whole variable domain, filled in from reference TRBV2 and TRBJ2-2, reads EPEVTQTPSHQVTQMGQEVILRCVPISNHLYFYWYRQILGQKVEFLVSFYNNEISEKSEIFDDQFSVERPDGSNFTLKIRSTKLEDSAMYFCASSEDGGELFFGEGSRLTVL.

This chain joins TRBV7-2 and TRBJ1-1; D perhaps matches TRBD1 (5 bases). Germline V CDR1 and CDR2: SGHTA, FQGNSA. V was clipped by 5 bases and J by 5 bases, with 15 bases between them. CDR3 length: 14 amino acids. This CDR3 reads CASSLLRGRTEAFF. For the CDR3, the DNA is TGTGCCAGCAGCCTCCTTCGGGGGAGGACTGAAGCTTTCTTT.

The chain links TRBV19 to TRBJ2-3; TRBD1 aligns across 9 bases. The CDR3 spans 16 residues. Germline CDR1 reads LNHDA; CDR2 reads SQIVND (reference sequence). Trimming took 9 bases from V and 0 from J; bases not matched to a gene: 10. CDR3 residues: CASHGTGRTSTDTQYF. As DNA, the CDR3 is TGTGCCAGCCACGGGACAGGGCGCACTAGCACAGATACGCAGTATTTT.

This chain uses TRBV6-6 with TRBJ2-4, with D possibly matching TRBD2 (7 bases). The CDR3 covers 16 residues. V shed 5 bases and J shed 4 bases, with 18 bases lying between them. CDR1 MNHNY and CDR2 SVGAGI come from the germline V gene (reference sequence). CDR3 region: CASSLRGEGGKNIQYF. The CDR3 DNA reads as TGTGCCAGCAGTCTCAGGGGCGAGGGGGGGAAAAACATTCAGTACTTC.

This chain uses TRBV28 with TRBJ2-7, with a weak D call TRBD2 (6 bases). This CDR3 has 15 amino acids. Trimming took 1 base from V and 1 from J, leaving 11 bases between them. Germline V gives CDR1 MDHEN, CDR2 SYDVKM. CDR3: CASSLSGGGSYEQYF. The DNA of the CDR3 is TGTGCCAGCAGTTTATCCGGAGGAGGGTCCTACGAGCAGTACTTC. The complete variable domain, with remaining parts taken from reference TRBV28 and TRBJ2-7, reads DVKVTQSSRYLVKRTGEKVFLECVQDMDHENMFWYRQDPGLGLRLIYFSYDVKMKEKGDIPEGYSVSREKKERFSLILESASTNQTSMYLCASSLSGGGSYEQYFGPGTRLTVT.

This sequence joins TRBV18 and TRBJ1-1; a weak D match, TRBD1 (5 bases). Trimming cost V 0 bases and J 1 base, with 12 bases left between them. The CDR3 spans 16 residues. From germline, CDR1 is KGHSH and CDR2 LQKENI. Here the CDR3 reads CASSPPGGLGNTEAFF. As DNA, the CDR3 is TGTGCCAGCTCACCACCGGGGGGACTGGGGAACACTGAAGCTTTCTTT.

This chain joins TRBV11-2 and TRBJ2-1; 11 nucleotides agree with TRBD1. V lost 3 bases to trimming and J lost 9 bases; unmatched junction nucleotides: 1. Germline V gives CDR1 SGHAT, CDR2 FQNNGV. CDR3 length: 13 residues. The CDR3 DNA is TGTGCCAGCAGCTTGGGGACAGGGGGTGAGCAGTTCTTC. This encodes CASSLGTGGEQFF.

This chain links TRBV19 with TRBJ2-4, with TRBD2 matching 9 bases. With V trimmed by 7 bases and J by 8 bases, 9 bases remained unmatched. The length of the CDR3 is 14 residues. Germline lookup yields CDR1 LNHDA and CDR2 SQIVND (reference sequence). The CDR3: CASTRTGGGDIQYF. The CDR3 DNA is TGTGCCAGTACCCGGACAGGCGGGGGGGACATTCAGTACTTC. The variable domain in full, with the rest retrieved from reference TRBV19 and TRBJ2-4, is DGGITQSPKYLFRKEGQNVTLSCEQNLNHDAMYWYRQDPGQGLRLIYYSQIVNDFQKGDIAEGYSVSREKKESFPLTVTSAQKNPTAFYLCASTRTGGGDIQYFGAGTRLSVL.

The rearrangement joins TRBV15 to TRBJ1-1; D not certain. V dropped 1 base and J dropped 1 base, with 7 bases sitting between them. Germline loops: CDR1 LNHNV, CDR2 YYDKDF (reference sequence). The CDR3 contains 14 residues. CDR3 amino acids: CATSRGGGNTEAFF. The CDR3 coding sequence is TGTGCCACCAGCAGAGGAGGCGGGAACACTGAAGCTTTCTTT.

The chain is built from TRBV7-2 and TRBJ1-5; no reliable D call. Germline values: CDR1 SGHTA, CDR2 FQGNSA. This CDR3 is 14 amino acids long. V was shortened by 3 bases and J by 4 bases, with 10 bases between the two germline ends. CDR3 region: CASSFTTQNQPQHF. The CDR3, as DNA: TGTGCCAGCAGCTTTACGACACAGAATCAGCCCCAGCATTTT.

The chain combines TRBV6-1 with TRBJ1-2; perhaps TRBD1 as D (5 bases). The CDR3 runs to 13 residues. V lost 2 bases to trimming and J lost 2 bases, with 6 bases between them. CDR1 is MNHNS and CDR2 is SASEGT in the germline V gene. DNA for the CDR3: TGTGCCAGCAGTGAACGACAGAACTATGGCTACACCTTC. Encoded protein: CASSERQNYGYTF.